This is a list of T cell receptor beta chains from one sample in a study of T cell responses to AZD1222 COVID-19 vaccine. Sequencing used immunoSEQ multiplex PCR; TCRdb keeps in-frame clones, though not all of them. The table shows roughly 93,000 clones, with approximately 89% occurring only once. The source material was peripheral blood, sampled 28 days after the second AZD1222 dose. These TCRs come from an adult who received the AZD1222 COVID-19 vaccine. Each CDR3 is given with its conserved first and last residue. The order of the fields is CDR3 DNA, CDR3 protein, D gene, J gene, V gene. D genes are given only for firm matches.

CDR3nt: TGTGCCAGCCCCCAGCCCGGTAACTATGGCTACACCTTC; CDR3aa: CASPQPGNYGYTF; d_gene: NA; j_gene: TRBJ1-2; v_gene: TRBV9
CDR3nt: TGCAGCGTTGAAGACAGTAACTATGGCTACACCTTC; CDR3aa: CSVEDSNYGYTF; d_gene: NA; j_gene: TRBJ1-2; v_gene: TRBV29-1
CDR3nt: TGTGCCAGTAGTTCGGTGGGTGGACAGGGGGTATATGAGCAGTTCTTC; CDR3aa: CASSSVGGQGVYEQFF; d_gene: TRBD1; j_gene: TRBJ2-1; v_gene: TRBV19
CDR3nt: TGTGCCAGCAGCCCCAGGTCTTCTGGAAACACCATATATTTT; CDR3aa: CASSPRSSGNTIYF; d_gene: NA; j_gene: TRBJ1-3; v_gene: TRBV7-9
CDR3nt: TGTGCCAGCAGCGTAGACAGCGGGGGCTACGAGCAGTACTTC; CDR3aa: CASSVDSGGYEQYF; d_gene: TRBD2; j_gene: TRBJ2-7; v_gene: TRBV9
CDR3nt: TGCAGCGGCGGGACAGGGGGCCCAAATGAGCAGTTCTTC; CDR3aa: CSGGTGGPNEQFF; d_gene: TRBD1; j_gene: TRBJ2-1; v_gene: TRBV29-1
CDR3nt: TGTGCCAGCAGCCCGGCAGGCGGGCCCGAAAAACTGTTTTTT; CDR3aa: CASSPAGGPEKLFF; d_gene: NA; j_gene: TRBJ1-4; v_gene: TRBV7-9
CDR3nt: TGTGCCAGCAGTTTTGTCCAGGGTTTGGGGACTGAAGCTTTCTTT; CDR3aa: CASSFVQGLGTEAFF; d_gene: NA; j_gene: TRBJ1-1; v_gene: TRBV27
CDR3nt: TGTGCCAGCAGCTTAGCGGGGGGGTCCCCAGACACAGATACGCAGTATTTT; CDR3aa: CASSLAGGSPDTDTQYF; d_gene: TRBD2; j_gene: TRBJ2-3; v_gene: TRBV7-2
CDR3nt: TGTGCCAGTAGTTACAGGGGGCCGGGGACTGAAGCTTTCTTT; CDR3aa: CASSYRGPGTEAFF; d_gene: TRBD1; j_gene: TRBJ1-1; v_gene: TRBV19
CDR3nt: TGTGCCAGCAGCTTAAATGGGGGGGGTGAAGCTTTCTTT; CDR3aa: CASSLNGGGEAFF; d_gene: NA; j_gene: TRBJ1-1; v_gene: TRBV7-6
CDR3nt: TGTGCCAGCAGTTTCACCTTGTATTCACCCCTCCACTTT; CDR3aa: CASSFTLYSPLHF; d_gene: NA; j_gene: TRBJ1-6; v_gene: TRBV27
CDR3nt: TGTGCCAGCAGCGTAGAACTAGCAGGTCGGGAGACCCAGTACTTC; CDR3aa: CASSVELAGRETQYF; d_gene: NA; j_gene: TRBJ2-5; v_gene: TRBV9
CDR3nt: TGTGCCAGCAGTATGACTAGACGATACAATGAGCAGTTCTTC; CDR3aa: CASSMTRRYNEQFF; d_gene: NA; j_gene: TRBJ2-1; v_gene: TRBV27
CDR3nt: TGTGCCAGCAGTTTTAGCCTTCCTTCGTCACAGAACAATGAGCAGTTCTTC; CDR3aa: CASSFSLPSSQNNEQFF; d_gene: NA; j_gene: TRBJ2-1; v_gene: TRBV27
CDR3nt: TGTGCCAGCAGTCTATCTAGCACAGATACGCAGTATTTT; CDR3aa: CASSLSSTDTQYF; d_gene: NA; j_gene: TRBJ2-3; v_gene: TRBV25-1